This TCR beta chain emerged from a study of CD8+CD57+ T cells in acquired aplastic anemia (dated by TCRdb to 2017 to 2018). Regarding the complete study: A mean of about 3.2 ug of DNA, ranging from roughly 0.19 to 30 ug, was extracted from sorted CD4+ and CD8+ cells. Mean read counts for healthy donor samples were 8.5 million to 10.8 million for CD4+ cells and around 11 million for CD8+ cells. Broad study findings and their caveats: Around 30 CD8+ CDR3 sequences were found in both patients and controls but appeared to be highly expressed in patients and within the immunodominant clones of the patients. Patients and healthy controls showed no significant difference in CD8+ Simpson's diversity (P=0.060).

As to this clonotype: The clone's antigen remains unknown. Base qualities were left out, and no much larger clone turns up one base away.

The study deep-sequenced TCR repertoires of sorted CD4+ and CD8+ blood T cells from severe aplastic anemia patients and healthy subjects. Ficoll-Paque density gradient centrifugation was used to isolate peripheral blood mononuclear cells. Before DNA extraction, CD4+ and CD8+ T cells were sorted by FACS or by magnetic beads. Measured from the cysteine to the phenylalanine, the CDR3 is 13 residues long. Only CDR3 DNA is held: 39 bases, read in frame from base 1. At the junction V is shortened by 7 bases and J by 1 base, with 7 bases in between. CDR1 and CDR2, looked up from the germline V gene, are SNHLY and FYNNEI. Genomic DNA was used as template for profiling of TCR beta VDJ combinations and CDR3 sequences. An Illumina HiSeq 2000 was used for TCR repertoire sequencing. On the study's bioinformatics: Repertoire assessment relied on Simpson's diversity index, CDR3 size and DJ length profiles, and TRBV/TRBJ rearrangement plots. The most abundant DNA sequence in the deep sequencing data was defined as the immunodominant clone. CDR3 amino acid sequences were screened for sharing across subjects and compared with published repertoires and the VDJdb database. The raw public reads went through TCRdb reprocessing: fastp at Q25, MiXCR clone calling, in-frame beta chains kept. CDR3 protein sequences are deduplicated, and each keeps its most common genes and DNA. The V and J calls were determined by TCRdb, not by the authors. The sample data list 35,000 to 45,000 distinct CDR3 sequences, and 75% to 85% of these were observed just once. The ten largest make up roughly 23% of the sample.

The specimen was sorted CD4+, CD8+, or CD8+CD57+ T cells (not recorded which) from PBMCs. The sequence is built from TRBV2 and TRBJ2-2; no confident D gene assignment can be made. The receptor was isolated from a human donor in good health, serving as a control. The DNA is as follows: TGTGCCAGCACCTTGAGGAACACCGGGGAGCTGTTTTTT. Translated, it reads CASTLRNTGELFF.